One and the same sample provided the 9 T cell receptor beta chains below, sequenced in a study of blood T cells in healthy people across ages. Together with a sample-barcoded 5' primer, a J-beta primer mix was included in a second PCR lasting about 6 to 11 cycles. MiXCR was run by TCRdb on the 5' RACE reads, yielding one entry per CDR3 protein. This sample yields approximately 960,000 distinct CDR3 sequences, of which almost 30% are seen a single time; roughly 10% belongs to the top ten. The sample also formed part of further work on T cells of mothers and their children.

The sequenced sample was blood. The receptors come from a woman aged 40 to 49 in good health.

This clonotype appeared many times. The rearrangement joins TRBV5-1 to TRBJ2-5; D is perhaps TRBD2 (6 bases). V was trimmed by 7 bases and J by 4 bases, leaving 20 bases between them. CDR1 and CDR2 (germline): SGHRS, YFSETQ. There are 15 residues in the CDR3. Written as DNA, the CDR3 is TGCGCCAGCTCCATCACAGGCAACGGGGGAGAGACCCAGTACTTC. Translating gives CASSITGNGGETQYF.

V gene TRBV27 combines with J gene TRBJ2-4; possibly TRBD2 for D (5 bases). Judging by the DNA end, TRBJ2-7 fits better; the J call may be wrong. The germline gives CDR1 MNHEY, CDR2 SMNVEV (reference sequence). CDR3 length equals 14 residues. CDR3 loop: CASSSLTRFGEQYF. The CDR3 bases are TGTGCCAGCAGTTCCCTTACTAGGTTTGGCGAGCAGTACTTC.

This clonotype appeared a single time. The chain employs TRBV5-1 and TRBJ2-3, with 11 bases identical to TRBD2. CDR1 is SGHRS and CDR2 is YFSETQ in the germline V gene. Trimming removed 7 bases from V and 6 bases from J; junction bases left unmatched: 7. The CDR3 has 14 residues. The CDR3 here is CASVTSGSPDTQYF. As DNA, the CDR3 is TGCGCCAGCGTAACTAGCGGGAGTCCTGATACGCAGTATTTT.

This clonotype appeared a few times. V and J are TRBV5-4 and TRBJ2-5, with 9 bases fitting TRBD1. Germline V gene data show CDR1 as SGHNT and CDR2 as YYREEE (reference sequence). CDR3 length: 16 amino acids. V lost 4 bases to trimming and J lost 1 base; unmatched junction nucleotides: 8. The CDR3 DNA is TGTGCCAGCAGCAGACCGACAGGGGGTGGCCAAGAGACCCAGTACTTC. As protein: CASSRPTGGGQETQYF.

This clonotype was detected many times. The V gene is TRBV4-1, the J gene TRBJ2-1; D is unresolved. Germline lookup yields CDR1 MGHRA and CDR2 YSYEKL. CDR3 length equals 13 residues. Trimming removed 0 bases at V and 2 bases at J, with 2 bases between. The CDR3 reads CASSQDPYNEQFF. CDR3 in DNA: TGCGCCAGCAGCCAAGATCCCTACAATGAGCAGTTCTTC.

The chain employs TRBV29-1 and TRBJ2-7; maybe TRBD1 (6 bases). The CDR3 length is 13 residues. Trimming took off 1 base at V and 4 bases at J, with 11 bases between the two ends. Germline V CDR1 and CDR2: SQVTM, ANQGSEA. The CDR3 DNA follows: TGCAGCGTTGAAGTAGGCAGGGGTTACGAGCAGTACTTC. Translated, it gives CSVEVGRGYEQYF.

Notes on this clonotype: This is likely a read error, given that the CDR3 carries no conserved phenylalanine or tryptophan at its end. This sequence joins TRBV10-2 and TRBJ2-7; 9 nucleotides match TRBD2. Germline V gene lookup returns CDR1 WSHSY and CDR2 SAAADI. Trimming removed 0 bases from V and 3 bases from J; junction bases left unmatched: 0. The CDR3 sequence is 14 residues long. The CDR3 is CASSESTSGYEQYY. As DNA, the CDR3 is TGCGCCAGCAGTGAGTCGACTAGCGGCTACGAGCAGTACTAC.

This clonotype came up a few times. The chain links TRBV28 to TRBJ1-6, with D unclear. With 5 bases removed from V and 7 bases from J, the gap between germline ends came to 6 bases. CDR3 length equals 12 residues. Germline assignment: CDR1 MDHEN and CDR2 SYDVKM. CDR3 DNA: TGTGCCAGCAGTCCCCCGAATTCACCCCTCCACTTT. Protein product: CASSPPNSPLHF.

The V and J genes are TRBV20-1 and TRBJ2-1; D might be TRBD2 (6 bases). The assigned J gene may be wrong: the sequence end matches TRBJ2-7 better. In germline, CDR1 is DFQATT, CDR2 SNEGSKA (reference sequence). This CDR3 is built from 15 residues. The CDR3 is CSARRRESSYNEQYF. In DNA, the CDR3 is TGCAGTGCTAGAAGACGGGAGAGCTCCTACAATGAGCAGTACTTC.